The sequence of this T cell receptor beta chain was determined in a study of T cell clones after liver transplantation. This clone has a single count. The protocol was immunoSEQ multiplex PCR, while the TCRdb copy is restricted to in-frame clones and leaves out a portion. The table includes some 110,000 clones, 90% detected once. The sequence was collected from a human patient who received a liver transplant. Some of these T cells may belong to the graft donor. Specimen: CD4+ T cells from blood, collected 12 months after liver transplant.

In nucleotides, the CDR3 is TGTGCCACCGGGAGAGAACAGCGCAATCAGCCCCAGCATTTT. Translating it yields CATGREQRNQPQHF. The chain has TRBV15 and TRBJ1-5; D remains ambiguous. V lost 8 bases and J lost 2, with 13 bases in between. Germline V lookup: CDR1 LNHNV, CDR2 YYDKDF (reference sequence). The length of the CDR3 is 14 residues.